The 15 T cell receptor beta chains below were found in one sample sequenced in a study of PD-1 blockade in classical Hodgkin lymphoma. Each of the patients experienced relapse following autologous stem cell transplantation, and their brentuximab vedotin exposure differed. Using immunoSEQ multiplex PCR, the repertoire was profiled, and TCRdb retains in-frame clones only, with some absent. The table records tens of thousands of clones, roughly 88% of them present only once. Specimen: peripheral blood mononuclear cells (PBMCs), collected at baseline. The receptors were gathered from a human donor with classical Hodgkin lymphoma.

The CDR3 sequence: CASSPPGRQYF. CDR3 nucleotide sequence: TGTGCCAGCAGCCCGCCGGGACGACAGTACTTC. The rearrangement joins TRBV7-8 to TRBJ2-7; the D call may be TRBD1 or TRBD2 (5 bases each). Germline V gene data show CDR1 as SGHVS and CDR2 as FQNEAQ. V lost 5 bases and J lost 10, with 12 bases in between. This CDR3 spans 11 amino acids.

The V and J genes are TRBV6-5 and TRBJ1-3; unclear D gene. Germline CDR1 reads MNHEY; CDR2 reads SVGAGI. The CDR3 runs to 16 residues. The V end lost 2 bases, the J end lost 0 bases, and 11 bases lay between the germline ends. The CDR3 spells CASSYGTHLSGNTIYF. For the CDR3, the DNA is TGTGCCAGCAGTTACGGCACACACCTCTCTGGAAACACCATATATTTT.

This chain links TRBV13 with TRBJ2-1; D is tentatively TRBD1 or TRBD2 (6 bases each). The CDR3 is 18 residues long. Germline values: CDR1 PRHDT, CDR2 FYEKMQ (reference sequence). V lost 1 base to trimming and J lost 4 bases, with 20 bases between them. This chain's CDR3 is CASSLAYPLSGAYNEQFF. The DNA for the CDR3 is TGTGCCAGCAGCTTAGCATACCCTTTGTCGGGGGCTTACAATGAGCAGTTCTTC. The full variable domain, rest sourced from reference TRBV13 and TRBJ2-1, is AAGVIQSPRHLIKEKRETATLKCYPIPRHDTVYWYQQGPGQDPQFLISFYEKMQSDKGSIPDRFSAQQFSDYHSELNMSSLELGDSALYFCASSLAYPLSGAYNEQFFGPGTRLTVL.

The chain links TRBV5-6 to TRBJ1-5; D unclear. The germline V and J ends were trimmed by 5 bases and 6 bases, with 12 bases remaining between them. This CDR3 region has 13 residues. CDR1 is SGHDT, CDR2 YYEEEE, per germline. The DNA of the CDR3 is TGTGCCAGCAGTTCATCTCCGGGTCAGCCCCAGCATTTT. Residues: CASSSSPGQPQHF.

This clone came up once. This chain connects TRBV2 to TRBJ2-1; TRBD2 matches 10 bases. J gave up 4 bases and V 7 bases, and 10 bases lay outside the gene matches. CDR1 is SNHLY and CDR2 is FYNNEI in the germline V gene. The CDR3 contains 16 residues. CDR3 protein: CASIQQASGGYNEQFF. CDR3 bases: TGTGCCAGCATCCAACAGGCTAGCGGGGGTTACAATGAGCAGTTCTTC.

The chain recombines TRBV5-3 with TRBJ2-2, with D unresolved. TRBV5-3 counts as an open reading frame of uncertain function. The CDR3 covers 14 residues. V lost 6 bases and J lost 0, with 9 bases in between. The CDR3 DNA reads TGTGCCAGAATTTGGGGTTCGAACACCGGGGAGCTGTTTTTT. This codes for CARIWGSNTGELFF.

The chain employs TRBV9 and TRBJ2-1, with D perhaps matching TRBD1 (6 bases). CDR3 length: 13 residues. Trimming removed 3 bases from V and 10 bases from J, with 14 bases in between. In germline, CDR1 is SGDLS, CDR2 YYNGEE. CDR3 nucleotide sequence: TGTGCCAGCAGCGCACCACAGGGTAACGAGCAGTTCTTC. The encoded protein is CASSAPQGNEQFF. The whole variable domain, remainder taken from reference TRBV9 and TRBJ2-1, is DSGVTQTPKHLITATGQRVTLRCSPRSGDLSVYWYQQSLDQGLQFLIQYYNGEERAKGNILERFSAQQFPDLHSELNLSSLELGDSALYFCASSAPQGNEQFFGPGTRLTVL.

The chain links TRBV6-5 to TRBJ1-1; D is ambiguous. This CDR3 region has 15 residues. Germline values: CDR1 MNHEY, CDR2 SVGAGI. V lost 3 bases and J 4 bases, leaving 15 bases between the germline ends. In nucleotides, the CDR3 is TGTGCCAGCAGTTATCATGATATAGGGCGCACTGAAGCTTTCTTT. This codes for CASSYHDIGRTEAFF.

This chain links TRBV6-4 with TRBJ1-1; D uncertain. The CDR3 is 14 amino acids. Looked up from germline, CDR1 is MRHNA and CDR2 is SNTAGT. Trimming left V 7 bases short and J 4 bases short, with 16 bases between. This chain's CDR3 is CASKSAAESTEAFF. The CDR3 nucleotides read TGTGCCAGCAAGTCGGCTGCGGAGAGCACTGAAGCTTTCTTT.

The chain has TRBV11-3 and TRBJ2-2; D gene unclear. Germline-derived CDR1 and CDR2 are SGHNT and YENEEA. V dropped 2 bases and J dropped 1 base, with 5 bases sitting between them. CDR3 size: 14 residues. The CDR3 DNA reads TGTGCCAGCAGCTTACGGATGAACACCGGGGAGCTGTTTTTT. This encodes CASSLRMNTGELFF.

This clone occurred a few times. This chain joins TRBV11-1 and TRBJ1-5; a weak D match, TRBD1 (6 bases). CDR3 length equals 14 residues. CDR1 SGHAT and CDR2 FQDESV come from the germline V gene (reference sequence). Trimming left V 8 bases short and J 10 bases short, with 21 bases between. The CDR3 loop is CASPVRGACGPQHF. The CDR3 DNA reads TGTGCCAGCCCCGTTCGGGGGGCTTGTGGTCCCCAGCATTTT.

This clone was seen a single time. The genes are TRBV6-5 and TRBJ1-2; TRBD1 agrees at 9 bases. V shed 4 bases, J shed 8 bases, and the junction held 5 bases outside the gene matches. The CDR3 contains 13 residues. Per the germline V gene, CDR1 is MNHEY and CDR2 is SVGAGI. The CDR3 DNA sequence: TGTGCCAGCAGTTTCACAGGGGGCCACGGCTACACCTTC. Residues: CASSFTGGHGYTF.

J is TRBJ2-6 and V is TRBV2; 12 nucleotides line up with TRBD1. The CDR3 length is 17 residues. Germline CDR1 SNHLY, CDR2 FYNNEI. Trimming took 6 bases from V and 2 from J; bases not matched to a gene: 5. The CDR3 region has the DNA TGTGCCAGCAGGGTGGGACAGGGGGCGCCTGGGGCCAACGTCCTGACTTTC. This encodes CASRVGQGAPGANVLTF.

This CDR3 reads CASSLDTGYIDEQYF. CDR3 sequence (DNA): TGTGCCAGCAGCTTGGATACAGGATACATTGACGAGCAGTACTTC. The chain carries TRBV5-4 and TRBJ2-7; D may be TRBD1 (5 bases). The CDR3 sequence is 15 residues long. The germline CDR1 and CDR2 sequences are SGHNT and YYREEE (reference sequence). V lost 0 bases and J lost 5, with 15 bases in between.

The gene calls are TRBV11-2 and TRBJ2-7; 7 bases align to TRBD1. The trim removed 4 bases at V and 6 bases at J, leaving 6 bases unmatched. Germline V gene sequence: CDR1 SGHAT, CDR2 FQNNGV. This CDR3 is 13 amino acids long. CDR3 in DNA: TGTGCCAGCAGCTCCGACAGGGCTCGCGAGCAGTACTTC. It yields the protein CASSSDRAREQYF.